Listed here are 10 T cell receptor beta chains from one sample, sequenced in a study of post-analysis software for immune sequencing data. Built from TCR beta cDNA, the libraries had unique molecular identifiers in them. In TCRdb, the PCR reads were re-called with MiXCR into one record per CDR3 protein. In the table there are roughly 200,000 distinct CDR3 sequences, 29% of which are singletons. Points from the study as a whole: Compared with controls, patients had more of five TRBV segments, including TRBV5-6, TRBV5-1 and TRBV20-1.

What these receptors recognize is not known. Material for sequencing was blood. Every receptor here comes from a girl aged 2-17 years with multiple sclerosis.

The chain combines TRBV29-1 with TRBJ1-2; D remains unclear. Germline values: CDR1 SQVTM, CDR2 ANQGSEA. The CDR3 has 13 amino acids. The germline V and J ends were trimmed by 3 bases and 7 bases, with 15 bases remaining between them. The CDR3 loop reads CSVDLGRRRGYTF. In DNA, the CDR3 is TGCAGCGTTGATCTCGGGCGTCGGCGTGGCTACACCTTC.

The gene calls are TRBV30 and TRBJ2-1, with D maybe TRBD2 (6 bases). Trimming removed 4 bases from V and 3 bases from J, with 16 bases in between. The CDR3 sequence is 15 residues long. Germline lookup yields CDR1 GTSNPN and CDR2 SVGIG (reference sequence). Here the CDR3 reads CAWIRGGVNYNEQFF. The DNA of the CDR3 is TGTGCCTGGATCCGTGGCGGGGTGAACTACAATGAGCAGTTCTTC.

On this clonotype: One base away lies a much larger clone, so this may be a sequencing read error. The chain recombines TRBV7-3 with TRBJ2-5; tentatively, D is TRBD1 or TRBD2 (7 bases each). The J call may be faulty, since TRBJ2-7 better matches the DNA end. The CDR3 runs to 16 residues. Germline V gives CDR1 SGHTA, CDR2 FQGTGA. CDR3 protein: CASGPTGGTEVYEQYF. CDR3 DNA: TGTGCCAGCGGCCCGACCGGGGGGACAGAGGTTTACGAGCAGTACTTC.

This clonotype was observed at least ten times. The chain recombines TRBV5-1 with TRBJ2-7, with 9 bases identical to TRBD1. V dropped 4 bases and J dropped 5; count of bases not matched to a gene: 7. The CDR3 is 14 residues long. The germline V gene encodes CDR1 SGHRS and CDR2 YFSETQ. CDR3 sequence (DNA): TGCGCCAGCAGCCCCGGACAGGGGCTCGACGAGCAGTACTTC. Translation: CASSPGQGLDEQYF. Using reference TRBV5-1 and TRBJ2-7 for the parts outside the CDR3, the full variable domain is KAGVTQTPRYLIKTRGQQVTLSCSPISGHRSVSWYQQTPGQGLQFLFEYFSETQRNKGNFPGRFSGRQFSNSRSEMNVSTLELGDSALYLCASSPGQGLDEQYFGPGTRLTVT.

In this sample, this clonotype turned up many times. This chain links TRBV20-1 with TRBJ2-7; maybe TRBD2 (5 bases). The CDR3 length is 14 residues. V dropped 2 bases and J dropped 3 bases, with 14 bases sitting between them. CDR1 is DFQATT, CDR2 SNEGSKA, per germline (reference sequence). The CDR3 nucleotides read TGCAGTGCTAGACCCCGCGGGCGACTCTACGAGCAGTACTTC. It encodes CSARPRGRLYEQYF.

This clonotype was observed many times. J is TRBJ2-3 and V is TRBV4-1, with TRBD2 matching over 15 bases. Per the germline V gene, CDR1 is MGHRA and CDR2 is YSYEKL. The CDR3 length is 16 residues. V lost 1 base and J lost 6; bases outside the gene matches: 2. Here the CDR3 DNA reads TGCGCCAGCAGCCAAGGCGGACTAGCGGGGGGGGATACGCAGTATTTT. The encoded protein is CASSQGGLAGGDTQYF.

This clonotype was picked up a small number of times. This sequence joins TRBV7-9 and TRBJ1-1, with a weak D call TRBD1 (5 bases). Per the germline V gene, CDR1 is SEHNR and CDR2 is FQNEAQ (reference sequence). The V end lost 6 bases, the J end lost 0 bases, and 23 bases lay between the germline ends. This CDR3 has 18 amino acids. The CDR3 spells CASRRGSRRGGMNTEAFF. CDR3 DNA sequence: TGTGCCAGCAGGCGGGGGAGTAGAAGAGGCGGGATGAACACTGAAGCTTTCTTT.

This chain joins TRBV29-1 and TRBJ1-1; a weak D match, TRBD1 (5 bases). The CDR3 covers 13 residues. The germline V gene has CDR1 SQVTM and CDR2 ANQGSEA. V was clipped by 7 bases and J by 1 base, with 13 bases between them. The CDR3 DNA reads as TGCAGCGCGCCGGACGGGGGGAACACTGAAGCTTTCTTT. It yields the protein CSAPDGGNTEAFF.

This clonotype was picked up many times. This chain links TRBV12-3 or TRBV12-4 with TRBJ2-5, with D possibly being TRBD1 or TRBD2 (5 bases each). The end of the DNA fits TRBJ2-7 better, so the J call may be wrong. The CDR3 runs to 14 residues. CDR3 region: CASTNSRAGSEQYF. The CDR3 nucleotides read TGTGCCAGCACCAATTCCCGGGCAGGGAGCGAGCAGTACTTC.

For this clonotype: No DNA is shown, since the ends of the CDR3 on it are uncertain; the CDR3 is the one TCRdb lists. The CDR3 is CSVELGFTDTQYFGPDGYTF. The V gene is TRBV29-1, the J gene TRBJ1-2. Inclusive of both ends, the CDR3 amounts to 20 amino acids. The germline V gene encodes CDR1 SQVTM and CDR2 ANQGSEA.